What follows is one T cell receptor beta chain and its context. V lost 3 bases, J lost 3 bases, and 8 bases lay in between. CDR1 is SGHVS, CDR2 FNYEAQ, per germline. This CDR3 is 14 amino acids long. These data originate in a study of blood T cell repertoires in COVID-19. Study at large: Sites in the United States, Italy and Spain provided acute and convalescent COVID-19 samples. Sources were T cells, B-cell-depleted T cells, or PBMCs; the material itself was cDNA or gDNA.

TCRdb keeps only in-frame clones here, not all; method: immunoSEQ multiplex PCR. The top ten hold roughly 10% of the sample, which has approximately 150,000 clones, 80% to 90% seen once. Sequencing was done on a sample of peripheral blood. This chain uses TRBV7-6 with TRBJ2-2; the D gene is possibly TRBD1 (6 bases). The TCR comes from a man aged 55 to 70 with active or convalescent COVID-19. Here the CDR3 DNA reads TGTGCCAGCAGCTTGAAGGGGGACACCGGGGAGCTGTTTTTT. This translates into CASSLKGDTGELFF.